One sample yielded the 24 T cell receptor beta chains listed below, sequenced in a study of T-cell memory formation after mild COVID-19. Each CDR3 protein gets one entry after TCRdb re-called the 5' RACE reads with MiXCR. Among approximately 190,000 distinct CDR3 sequences, around 20% were seen once, and the ten largest hold 2% to 2.5%. The sample comprised PBMCs or a T cell subset sorted from them (not recorded which). The source of these receptors is an adult woman who had mild COVID-19 (a few samples of this study predate the infection). Cell type and time point are not known.

This clonotype occurred a few times. The CDR3 loop reads CASSLRSQGGPQHF. DNA for the CDR3: TGTGCCAGCAGCTTACGTTCGCAGGGGGGGCCCCAGCATTTT. The chain joins TRBV7-2 to TRBJ1-5; TRBD1 matches 7 bases. This CDR3 spans 14 amino acids. CDR1 and CDR2 (germline): SGHTA, FQGNSA. V was clipped by 2 bases and J by 9 bases; unmatched bases: 7.

The gene calls are TRBV10-3 and TRBJ2-7; TRBD2 matches at 11 bases. Germline trimming cut 7 bases from V and 3 bases from J; bases unmatched to any gene: 8. The germline CDR1 and CDR2 sequences are ENHRY and SYGVKD. This CDR3 spans 15 amino acids. CDR3 protein: CAITPGTSGHYEQYF. DNA for the CDR3: TGTGCCATCACCCCGGGGACTAGCGGTCACTACGAGCAGTACTTC.

V and J are TRBV18 and TRBJ1-1, with D perhaps matching TRBD1 (5 bases). The CDR3 runs 17 residues. Trimming removed 2 bases from V and 3 bases from J, with 19 bases in between. In germline, CDR1 is KGHSH, CDR2 LQKENI. CDR3: CASSPGIARGGYTEAFF. For the CDR3, the DNA is TGTGCCAGCTCACCAGGCATTGCTAGGGGAGGGTACACTGAAGCTTTCTTT. The whole variable domain, remainder taken from reference TRBV18 and TRBJ1-1, is NAGVMQNPRHLVRRRGQEARLRCSPMKGHSHVYWYRQLPEEGLKFMVYLQKENIIDESGMPKERFSAEFPKEGPSILRIQQVVRGDSAAYFCASSPGIARGGYTEAFFGQGTRLTVV.

This clonotype came up a few times. This rearrangement joins TRBV3-1 to TRBJ1-6, with TRBD1 identical over 8 bases. The length of the CDR3 is 17 residues. V trimming: 3 bases; J trimming: 7 bases; junction bases outside the gene matches: 11. Germline assignment: CDR1 LGHDT and CDR2 YNNKEL (reference sequence). The CDR3 DNA follows: TGTGCCAGCAGCCAGGCCGGGACAGGACTCTTAAATTCACCCCTCCACTTT. This codes for CASSQAGTGLLNSPLHF. Full variable domain (remainder filled in from reference TRBV3-1 and TRBJ1-6): DTAVSQTPKYLVTQMGNDKSIKCEQNLGHDTMYWYKQDSKKFLKIMFSYNNKELIINETVPNRFSPKSPDKAHLNLHINSLELGDSAVYFCASSQAGTGLLNSPLHFGNGTRLTVT.

This clonotype was recorded at least ten times. The rearrangement joins TRBV7-6 to TRBJ2-7, with D perhaps matching TRBD2 (6 bases). Germline CDR1 SGHVS, CDR2 FNYEAQ. CDR3 length: 15 residues. V lost 0 bases, J lost 5 bases, and 14 bases lay in between. CDR3 bases: TGTGCCAGCAGCTTAGCGGGAGGTTCTCCTGACGAGCAGTACTTC. Translating gives CASSLAGGSPDEQYF.

This chain uses TRBV10-3 with TRBJ1-2, with a tentative D call TRBD1 (5 bases). The CDR3 spans 14 residues. Per germline, CDR1 ENHRY and CDR2 SYGVKD. Trimming removed 4 bases from V and 6 bases from J, with 15 bases in between. This CDR3 is CAISAMPGEHGYTF. The CDR3 coding sequence is TGTGCCATCAGTGCTATGCCGGGGGAACATGGCTACACCTTC.

The chain is built from TRBV18 and TRBJ2-1; D might be TRBD1 (6 bases). The germline V gene has CDR1 KGHSH and CDR2 LQKENI. This CDR3 contains 15 residues. V was clipped by 2 bases and J by 4 bases, with 12 bases between them. The CDR3 here is CASSPTGNRYNEQFF. The CDR3 nucleotides read TGTGCCAGCTCACCAACAGGGAATCGATACAATGAGCAGTTCTTC.

This clonotype was picked up a small number of times. The chain joins TRBV7-2 to TRBJ2-4; D uncertain. Germline-derived CDR1 and CDR2 are SGHTA and FQGNSA. With 5 bases removed from V and 0 bases from J, the gap between germline ends came to 5 bases. This CDR3 contains 13 residues. The CDR3 nucleotides read TGTGCCAGCAGCGCCCTAGCCAAAAACATTCAGTACTTC. Translating gives CASSALAKNIQYF.

In this sample, this clonotype turned up a few times. This chain connects TRBV12-3 or TRBV12-4 to TRBJ2-1; perhaps D is TRBD1 or TRBD2 (6 bases each). The CDR3 is made up of 17 amino acids. V lost 4 bases and J lost 4, with 20 bases in between. The CDR3 here is CASSSRGGSSFYNEQFF. CDR3 DNA: TGTGCCAGCAGTTCGAGAGGGGGGTCAAGCTTTTACAATGAGCAGTTCTTC.

This clonotype was observed a few times. J is TRBJ2-1 and V is TRBV5-1; the D is unclear. The CDR3 is 15 residues long. CDR1 and CDR2 from the germline V gene are SGHRS and YFSETQ. The V end was cut by 0 bases, the J end by 1 base, with 8 bases between. This CDR3 reads CASSLGAGSYNEQFF. The CDR3 DNA is TGCGCCAGCAGCTTGGGGGCCGGGTCCTACAATGAGCAGTTCTTC.

This clonotype was counted many times. This chain links TRBV5-4 with TRBJ2-3; 7 bases align to TRBD1. CDR3 length: 15 residues. CDR1 and CDR2 (germline): SGHNT, YYREEE (reference sequence). J was trimmed by 4 bases and V by 3 bases; bases with no gene match: 8. In DNA, the CDR3 is TGTGCCAGCAGCTCCGACAGGGTCGGGGCAGATACGCAGTATTTT. It yields the protein CASSSDRVGADTQYF.

In this sample, this clonotype turned up once. The rearrangement links TRBV12-3 or TRBV12-4 to TRBJ2-3; unclear D gene. V was trimmed by 1 base and J by 2 bases, leaving 7 bases between them. CDR3 length: 14 residues. The CDR3 region is CASSLDRITDTQYF. The CDR3 region has the DNA TGTGCCAGCAGTTTAGACAGAATCACAGATACGCAGTATTTT.

The chain is built from TRBV27 and TRBJ1-2; no reliable D call. Trimming pared 4 bases from V and 4 bases from J, leaving 13 bases between. The CDR3 consists of 14 residues. Germline CDR1 is MNHEY and CDR2 is SMNVEV (reference sequence). CDR3: CASSSARGSYGYTF. The CDR3 coding sequence is TGTGCCAGCAGTTCAGCGCGAGGTAGCTATGGCTACACCTTC.

The chain combines TRBV20-1 with TRBJ1-5, with 9 nucleotides matching TRBD1. Looked up from germline, CDR1 is DFQATT and CDR2 is SNEGSKA (reference sequence). CDR3 size: 14 residues. The CDR3: CSVQGAYSNQPQHF. The DNA for the CDR3 is TGCAGCGTACAGGGGGCGTATAGCAATCAGCCCCAGCATTTT.

This clonotype was observed a handful of times. This chain links TRBV7-9 with TRBJ1-2, with unresolved D. V was cut by 1 base and J by 14 bases, with 11 bases left in between. The germline CDR1 and CDR2 sequences are SEHNR and FQNEAQ (reference sequence). The CDR3 is 11 residues long. CDR3 in DNA: TGTGCCAGCAGCTTAGAATCGTTACTAACCTTC. Translation: CASSLESLLTF.

This clonotype was picked up one time. The rearrangement links TRBV4-1 to TRBJ2-7; maybe TRBD2 (5 bases). The CDR3 length is 15 residues. The germline V gene has CDR1 MGHRA and CDR2 YSYEKL. Trimming shortened V by 2 bases and J by 4 bases, and 15 bases separated the two germline ends. The CDR3 nucleotides read TGCGCCAGCAGCCAACTCCGTCCGGGGTTATACGAGCAGTACTTC. This sequence encodes CASSQLRPGLYEQYF.

CDR3 sequence reads: CASSARTTQHF. In nucleotides, the CDR3 is TGTGCCAGCAGCGCCCGGACAACCCAGCATTTT. V is TRBV7-2 and J is TRBJ1-5; TRBD1 is a possible D gene (5 bases). V was shortened by 5 bases and J by 11 bases, with 10 bases between the two germline ends. The CDR3 extends over 11 amino acids. Germline CDR1 SGHTA, CDR2 FQGNSA.

The J gene is TRBJ1-1, the V gene TRBV7-3, with D perhaps matching TRBD1 (6 bases). The CDR3 is 15 residues long. The germline gives CDR1 SGHTA, CDR2 FQGTGA. The ends were cut back, 5 bases at V and 3 bases at J, with 16 bases in the middle. The CDR3 sequence: CASSPSGKGDTEAFF. The DNA of the CDR3 is TGTGCCAGCAGCCCATCAGGGAAGGGGGACACTGAAGCTTTCTTT.

This clonotype was observed many times. This chain links TRBV6-5 with TRBJ2-5; D uncertain. The CDR3 runs 14 residues. From germline, CDR1 is MNHEY and CDR2 SVGAGI. V was trimmed by 3 bases and J by 4 bases, leaving 12 bases between them. The CDR3 DNA is TGTGCCAGCAGTTATTACGTGGGGTCAGAGACCCAGTACTTC. It is translated as CASSYYVGSETQYF.

This clonotype was seen many times. The chain is built from TRBV12-3 or TRBV12-4 and TRBJ1-1; no reliable D call. This CDR3 has 12 amino acids. V lost 1 base, J lost 5 bases, and 5 bases lay in between. The CDR3 region is CASSLVRTEAFF. CDR3 sequence (DNA): TGTGCCAGCAGTTTAGTCAGGACTGAAGCTTTCTTT.

The chain has TRBV24-1 and TRBJ1-5, with TRBD1 identical over 8 bases. After removal of 7 bases from V and 5 bases from J, the junction contained 9 bases not matched to a gene. The CDR3 has 15 residues. Germline V gene data show CDR1 as KGHDR and CDR2 as SFDVKD. CDR3 in DNA: TGTGCCACCAGCGATGGGACAGGTGGTTATCAGCCCCAGCATTTT. Protein: CATSDGTGGYQPQHF.

This clonotype was recorded many times. The chain recombines TRBV5-1 with TRBJ2-3; a possible D gene is TRBD2 (6 bases). CDR1 is SGHRS and CDR2 is YFSETQ in the germline V gene. V gave up 5 bases and J gave up 5 bases, with 9 bases separating them. CDR3 length equals 12 residues. Here the CDR3 reads CASSYGGDTQYF. The CDR3 DNA follows: TGCGCCAGCAGTTACGGGGGAGATACGCAGTATTTT.

The V gene is TRBV6-2 or TRBV6-3, the J gene TRBJ2-7; TRBD2 matches 11 bases. The J segment lost 2 bases and the V segment lost 1 base, leaving 10 bases of the junction unmatched. This CDR3 contains 18 residues. CDR1 and CDR2 (germline): MNHEY, SVGEGT. The CDR3 spells CASSYWLAGGRRTYEQYF. For the CDR3, the DNA is TGTGCCAGCAGTTACTGGCTAGCGGGAGGACGAAGGACCTACGAGCAGTACTTC.

This clonotype occurred a few times. V usage is TRBV7-2 and J usage is TRBJ2-2; 12 bases agree with TRBD2. J lost 5 bases, V lost 3 bases, and 4 bases had no gene match. The CDR3 runs 16 residues. Germline assignment: CDR1 SGHTA and CDR2 FQGNSA. The CDR3 loop reads CASSFTGTSGTGELFF. CDR3 sequence (DNA): TGTGCCAGCAGCTTTACAGGGACTAGCGGGACCGGGGAGCTGTTTTTT.